The 32 T cell receptor beta chains below were found in one sample sequenced in a study of T cell responses to AZD1222 COVID-19 vaccine. Sequencing used immunoSEQ multiplex PCR; TCRdb keeps in-frame clones, though not all of them. The sample has some 80,000 clones; 60% to 85% are singletons. The sequencing used peripheral blood, collected 28 days after the second dose of the MenACWY control vaccine. These receptors were taken from an adult who received the MenACWY meningococcal vaccine as a control.

Only a few counts were recorded for this clone. J is TRBJ1-1 and V is TRBV7-2; unclear D gene. The V gene lost 5 bases and the J gene lost 2 bases, with 9 bases spanning the gap. CDR3 size: 13 residues. Germline CDR1 SGHTA, CDR2 FQGNSA. The CDR3 DNA is TGTGCCAGCAGCATAACAGATAACACTGAAGCTTTCTTT. Translation gives CASSITDNTEAFF.

J is TRBJ1-4 and V is TRBV2, with a weak D call TRBD1 (5 bases). Trimming cost V 7 bases and J 8 bases, with 14 bases left between them. Germline loops: CDR1 SNHLY, CDR2 FYNNEI. CDR3 length: 13 amino acids. The CDR3 DNA sequence: TGTGCCAGCATCCGGGACGGGGGAGAAAAACTGTTTTTT. Translated: CASIRDGGEKLFF.

The gene calls are TRBV10-1 and TRBJ2-7; no clear D gene. V was shortened by 1 base and J by 2 bases, with 9 bases between the two germline ends. The V gene's germline CDR1 is WNHNN and CDR2 SYGVQD (reference sequence). The CDR3 has 14 amino acids. The CDR3 nucleotides are TGCGCCAGCAGTGAGTACGCAAACACCTACGAGCAGTACTTC. Translation gives CASSEYANTYEQYF.

The chain is built from TRBV12-2 and TRBJ1-4. TRBV12-2 is recorded as a pseudogene. The CDR3 spans 19 residues. The CDR3 here is CASRSLPQAAVRPNEKLFF. The DNA of the CDR3 is TGTGCAAGTCGCTCCCTGCCCCAGGCTGCGGTCAGACCCAATGAAAAACTGTTTTTT.

The chain uses TRBV12-3 or TRBV12-4 and TRBJ2-2; D is unresolved. Trimming removed 6 bases at V and 6 bases at J, with 11 bases between. The CDR3 runs to 13 residues. DNA for the CDR3: TGTGCCAGCAGCGACCTGATCGCCGGGGAGCTGTTTTTT. It codes for CASSDLIAGELFF.

V is TRBV19 and J is TRBJ1-1; unclear D gene. Germline V gene sequence: CDR1 LNHDA, CDR2 SQIVND (reference sequence). This CDR3 comprises 13 residues. Between the trimmed V and J ends, which lost 5 bases and 8 bases, there was a span of 15 bases. Here the CDR3 reads CASSVGRWEEAFF. CDR3 sequence (DNA): TGTGCCAGTAGTGTCGGACGGTGGGAAGAAGCTTTCTTT.

This clone appeared a single time. J is TRBJ2-7 and V is TRBV6-5; 8 bases agree with TRBD2. Germline V gene lookup returns CDR1 MNHEY and CDR2 SVGAGI. CDR3 size: 15 residues. J lost 2 bases, V lost 6 bases, and 9 bases had no gene match. The CDR3 DNA reads TGTGCCAGCAGCCGAGACGGGGGGGCAACCTACGAGCAGTACTTC. Protein product: CASSRDGGATYEQYF.

The chain carries TRBV24-1 and TRBJ2-1, with 7 bases lining up with TRBD1. The CDR3 contains 16 residues. The V gene's germline CDR1 is KGHDR and CDR2 SFDVKD. J was trimmed by 6 bases and V by 3 bases; bases with no gene match: 10. CDR3 sequence: CATSDRTGGRINEQFF. The CDR3 DNA reads TGTGCCACCAGTGATAGGACAGGAGGAAGAATCAATGAGCAGTTCTTC.

The genes are TRBV19 and TRBJ2-2; D may correspond to TRBD1 or TRBD2 (6 bases each). The CDR3 runs to 13 residues. Germline lookup yields CDR1 LNHDA and CDR2 SQIVND (reference sequence). V was cut by 0 bases and J by 13 bases, with 12 bases left in between. The CDR3 is CASSIEGGGRLFF. CDR3 bases: TGTGCCAGTAGTATAGAAGGAGGGGGGAGGCTGTTTTTT.

The gene calls are TRBV28 and TRBJ2-3; TRBD2 agrees at 12 bases. With 6 bases clipped from V and 5 bases from J, the junction kept 9 bases outside the gene matches. Germline loops: CDR1 MDHEN, CDR2 SYDVKM. The CDR3 runs 16 residues. The CDR3 is CASRQTSGGGGDTQYF. CDR3 DNA: TGTGCCAGCAGGCAGACTAGCGGGGGAGGGGGAGATACGCAGTATTTT. The whole variable domain, filled in from reference TRBV28 and TRBJ2-3, reads DVKVTQSSRYLVKRTGEKVFLECVQDMDHENMFWYRQDPGLGLRLIYFSYDVKMKEKGDIPEGYSVSREKKERFSLILESASTNQTSMYLCASRQTSGGGGDTQYFGPGTRLTVL.

The rearrangement joins TRBV2 to TRBJ2-5, with 9 nucleotides matching TRBD1. CDR1 is SNHLY and CDR2 is FYNNEI in the germline V gene. The CDR3 has 13 amino acids. For the CDR3, the DNA is TGTGTTACGACAGGGGGAGTTTGGGAGACCCAGTACTTC. This encodes CVTTGGVWETQYF.

V and J are TRBV9 and TRBJ2-5, with TRBD2 matching over 10 bases. The V gene end was trimmed by 3 bases and the J gene end by 5 bases; junction bases not matched to a gene: 10. The CDR3 covers 16 residues. Germline V gene data show CDR1 as SGDLS and CDR2 as YYNGEE. This CDR3 reads CASSASSGSIYETQYF. DNA of the CDR3: TGTGCCAGCAGCGCCTCTAGCGGGAGTATATACGAGACCCAGTACTTC.

The chain employs TRBV28 and TRBJ1-5, with D perhaps TRBD1 (6 bases). Germline V gene lookup returns CDR1 MDHEN and CDR2 SYDVKM. The V gene lost 6 bases and the J gene lost 11 bases, with 14 bases spanning the gap. The CDR3 is 12 amino acids. The CDR3 DNA reads TGTGCCAGCAGACACGGACAGAGGGCCCAGCATTTT. This gives the protein CASRHGQRAQHF.

This clone was observed a few times. The V and J genes are TRBV4-1 and TRBJ1-1; D gene uncertain. V lost 4 bases and J lost 4, with 10 bases in between. The CDR3 contains 13 residues. Germline V gene data show CDR1 as MGHRA and CDR2 as YSYEKL. The CDR3: CASSPSTATEAFF. The CDR3 nucleotides read TGCGCCAGCAGCCCATCGACGGCCACTGAAGCTTTCTTT.

The V and J genes are TRBV5-5 and TRBJ1-4, with 7 bases matching TRBD1. The V gene's germline CDR1 is SGHKS and CDR2 YYEKEE (reference sequence). Trimming took 4 bases from V and 0 from J; bases not matched to a gene: 12. The CDR3 is 18 amino acids. The CDR3 region has the DNA TGTGCCAGCAGCCCGACAGGGAACACTGGTGCAACTAATGAAAAACTGTTTTTT. Protein product: CASSPTGNTGATNEKLFF.

The chain recombines TRBV5-6 with TRBJ2-1; D not resolved. V gave up 3 bases and J gave up 15 bases, with 19 bases separating them. Germline values: CDR1 SGHDT, CDR2 YYEEEE. The CDR3 loop spans 13 amino acids. The CDR3 reads CASSSTGRFQPFF. As DNA, the CDR3 is TGTGCCAGCAGCTCGACCGGCCGATTCCAGCCGTTCTTC.

The gene calls are TRBV28 and TRBJ1-5; 11 nucleotides align to TRBD1. Germline values: CDR1 MDHEN, CDR2 SYDVKM. V was pared by 7 bases and J by 10 bases, with 6 bases of the junction left unmatched. The CDR3 length is 13 residues. The CDR3 coding sequence is TGTGCCAGCACCTCGGACAGGGGGCGACCCCAGCATTTT. Translated, it gives CASTSDRGRPQHF.

The chain employs TRBV5-4 and TRBJ2-7; D assignment may be TRBD1 or TRBD2 (5 bases each). Germline CDR1 reads SGHNT; CDR2 reads YYREEE (reference sequence). The CDR3 loop spans 14 amino acids. V lost 2 bases, J lost 0 bases, and 9 bases lay in between. CDR3 sequence (DNA): TGTGCCAGCAGCTTCGGGGCGAGCTCCTACGAGCAGTACTTC. Protein: CASSFGASSYEQYF.

This clone was counted between two and nine times. The genes are TRBV19 and TRBJ1-5; TRBD1 aligns across 7 bases. The CDR3 is 16 residues long. The V gene end was trimmed by 3 bases and the J gene end by 7 bases; junction bases not matched to a gene: 12. From germline, CDR1 is LNHDA and CDR2 SQIVND (reference sequence). The CDR3 here is CASSIHLAGGWQPQHF. The CDR3 DNA is TGTGCCAGTAGTATCCACTTGGCAGGGGGTTGGCAGCCCCAGCATTTT. The whole variable domain, remainder taken from reference TRBV19 and TRBJ1-5, is DGGITQSPKYLFRKEGQNVTLSCEQNLNHDAMYWYRQDPGQGLRLIYYSQIVNDFQKGDIAEGYSVSREKKESFPLTVTSAQKNPTAFYLCASSIHLAGGWQPQHFGDGTRLSIL.

The V call is TRBV5-1, the J call TRBJ1-1, with 9 bases that match TRBD1. Germline V gene data show CDR1 as SGHRS and CDR2 as YFSETQ. This CDR3 region has 17 residues. Trimming cost V 1 base and J 2 bases; bases outside gene matches: 9. For the CDR3, the DNA is TGCGCCAGCAGCTTGTCCGGGACAGGGATTAAAAACACTGAAGCTTTCTTT. Translation gives CASSLSGTGIKNTEAFF.

The chain couples TRBV7-2 to TRBJ1-2; the D is unclear. The germline gives CDR1 SGHTA, CDR2 FQGNSA. Trimming took off 5 bases at V and 4 bases at J, with 11 bases between the two ends. CDR3 length: 13 amino acids. The CDR3 DNA is TGTGCCAGCAGCCAACTACAGTTCTATGGCTACACCTTC. It specifies CASSQLQFYGYTF.

DNA for the CDR3: TGTGCCATCAGTGGGTCCGGACAGGGCATCGAGCAGTACTTC. It yields the protein CAISGSGQGIEQYF. V and J are TRBV10-3 and TRBJ2-7, with 8 positions matching TRBD1. The CDR3 is made up of 14 amino acids. From germline, CDR1 is ENHRY and CDR2 SYGVKD. Unmatched junction bases numbered 8, after V lost 4 bases and J lost 6 bases.

The rearrangement joins TRBV6-2 or TRBV6-3 to TRBJ1-1; perhaps TRBD1 as D (6 bases). CDR1 and CDR2 from the germline V gene are MNHEY and SVGEGT. Trimming shortened V by 4 bases and J by 0 bases, and 18 bases separated the two germline ends. The CDR3 contains 17 residues. CDR3 loop: CASSFRGGIGMNTEAFF. The DNA of the CDR3 is TGTGCCAGCAGTTTTAGGGGGGGCATTGGGATGAACACTGAAGCTTTCTTT.

The chain recombines TRBV3-1 (or the pseudogene TRBV3-2) with TRBJ2-7; 9 bases line up with TRBD2. J was trimmed by 6 bases and V by 2 bases; bases with no gene match: 2. The germline V gene encodes CDR1 LGHDT and CDR2 YNNKEL (reference sequence). This CDR3 is 13 amino acids long. Here the CDR3 reads CASSQRREGEQYF. The DNA for the CDR3 is TGTGCCAGCAGCCAAAGGCGGGAGGGCGAGCAGTACTTC.

The genes are TRBV2 and TRBJ1-5; TRBD1 is a possible D gene (5 bases). The germline V gene has CDR1 SNHLY and CDR2 FYNNEI. Trimming took off 0 bases at V and 7 bases at J, with 10 bases between the two ends. This CDR3 spans 14 amino acids. The CDR3 loop is CASSEASGGQPQHF. The CDR3 bases are TGTGCCAGCAGTGAAGCCTCCGGGGGGCAGCCCCAGCATTTT.

This chain links TRBV5-1 with TRBJ2-3, with D possibly matching TRBD2 (5 bases). The CDR3 is 13 amino acids. V gave up 6 bases and J gave up 0 bases, with 8 bases separating them. Germline values: CDR1 SGHRS, CDR2 YFSETQ. The DNA for the CDR3 is TGCGCCAGCAACGAGGGAAGCACAGATACGCAGTATTTT. Residues: CASNEGSTDTQYF.

This rearrangement joins TRBV6-1 to TRBJ1-5, with a weak D call TRBD1 (5 bases). This CDR3 has 16 residues. V was shortened by 0 bases and J by 5 bases, with 14 bases between the two germline ends. CDR1 is MNHNS and CDR2 is SASEGT in the germline V gene. The CDR3 DNA reads as TGTGCCAGCAGTGAAGCGTCTGGGGGGGGATATCAGCCCCAGCATTTT. Translation gives CASSEASGGGYQPQHF.

In this sample, this clone turned up a few times. The rearrangement uses TRBV28 and TRBJ1-5, with D uncertain. Germline loops: CDR1 MDHEN, CDR2 SYDVKM. The length of the CDR3 is 14 residues. V dropped 3 bases and J dropped 1 base, with 7 bases sitting between them. This chain's CDR3 is CASSLLISNQPQHF. CDR3 bases: TGTGCCAGCAGTTTGCTTATAAGCAATCAGCCCCAGCATTTT.

The V call is TRBV15, the J call TRBJ1-5; TRBD1 might be the D (5 bases). The V gene's germline CDR1 is LNHNV and CDR2 YYDKDF (reference sequence). Trimming shortened V by 0 bases and J by 4 bases, and 13 bases separated the two germline ends. The CDR3 runs to 16 residues. In DNA, the CDR3 is TGTGCCACCAGCAGAGATTCAGGGCTCCGAAATCAGCCCCAGCATTTT. Its translation: CATSRDSGLRNQPQHF.

The chain has TRBV7-2 and TRBJ2-7; 11 bases map to TRBD1. CDR1 SGHTA and CDR2 FQGNSA come from the germline V gene. V lost 5 bases, J lost 5 bases, and 2 bases stayed unmatched. The CDR3 runs 13 residues. This CDR3 is CASSRDRGDEQYF. DNA for the CDR3: TGTGCCAGCAGCAGGGACAGGGGGGACGAGCAGTACTTC.

In DNA, the CDR3 is TGTGCCAGCAGCGTAAAACTAACCGGGGAGCTGTTTTTT. Translation: CASSVKLTGELFF. This sequence joins TRBV9 and TRBJ2-2; D uncertain. CDR3 length: 13 residues. V was clipped by 1 base and J by 5 bases, with 6 bases between them. Looked up from germline, CDR1 is SGDLS and CDR2 is YYNGEE.

The genes are TRBV5-1 and TRBJ2-7; 10 bases are a match to TRBD2. The CDR3 contains 15 residues. Germline loops: CDR1 SGHRS, CDR2 YFSETQ. With 3 bases clipped from V and 0 bases from J, the junction kept 3 bases outside the gene matches. CDR3 residues: CASSYSGGSSYEQYF. CDR3 in DNA: TGCGCCAGCAGCTATAGCGGGGGGAGCTCCTACGAGCAGTACTTC.